Below, one T cell receptor (beta chain) is given with its context. This clonotype was recorded at least ten times. Its antigen is currently not known. No much larger clone exists at a distance of one base, and base qualities are not known. The lymph node samples were taken from the axillary draining lymph nodes of breast cancer patients. This sample was taken from a study of breast tumors, draining lymph nodes, adjacent tissues (dated by TCRdb to between 2015 and 2016). The study in broad terms: Breast cancer patients provided tumor, adjacent nontumor tissue and axillary lymph nodes, and the study compared the TCR beta repertoires across these three sources. The study was designed to assess the relationships and possible T-cell exchange between tumor, surrounding tissue and draining lymph node repertoires in human breast cancer. The study at large found these results: Tumors showed preferential V and J gene usage, and their T-cell repertoire diversity fell below that of lymph nodes yet above that of nontumor tissue. A scenario in which most tumor T cells derive from the lymph node and then expand within tumor tissue was judged to be consistent with the data. The conclusion that tumor T cells originate in lymph nodes was presented as consistent with a hypothesis rather than as directly demonstrated. In luminal-like breast cancer, tumor and nontumor tissue repertoires resembled each other significantly more than in basal-like breast cancer.

The data were produced on an Illumina HiSeq 2000. Multiplex PCR amplification was used to build the TCR beta chain libraries. The amplified TCR beta chain products were analyzed by high-throughput sequencing. In TCRdb, the public reads were trimmed at Q25 with fastp and aligned with MiXCR, with productive beta chains retained. When rows share a CDR3 protein, they turn into one entry using the most common DNA and genes. For this sample the table gives some 150,000 distinct CDR3 sequences, of which 20% to 25% were detected only once. In total, the top ten clones hold about 2.6% of the sample. Trimming takes 1 base off V and 6 bases off J; junction bases not matched to a gene: 6. CDR1 SQVTM and CDR2 ANQGSEA were looked up in the germline V gene. The CDR3, from cysteine to phenylalanine, totals 13 residues. The only DNA kept is the CDR3, 39 bases in frame from the first base.

Sequencing was carried out using axillary lymph node tissue. The receptor chain draws on TRBV29-1 and TRBJ2-7; 7 of the junction bases match TRBD2. This receptor was identified in a female donor with breast cancer. Some clones in this sample may be carry-over from other donors' samples. The CDR3 region reads CSVEAGREGEQYF. The DNA sequence is as follows: TGCAGCGTTGAAGCTGGCAGGGAGGGCGAGCAGTACTTC.